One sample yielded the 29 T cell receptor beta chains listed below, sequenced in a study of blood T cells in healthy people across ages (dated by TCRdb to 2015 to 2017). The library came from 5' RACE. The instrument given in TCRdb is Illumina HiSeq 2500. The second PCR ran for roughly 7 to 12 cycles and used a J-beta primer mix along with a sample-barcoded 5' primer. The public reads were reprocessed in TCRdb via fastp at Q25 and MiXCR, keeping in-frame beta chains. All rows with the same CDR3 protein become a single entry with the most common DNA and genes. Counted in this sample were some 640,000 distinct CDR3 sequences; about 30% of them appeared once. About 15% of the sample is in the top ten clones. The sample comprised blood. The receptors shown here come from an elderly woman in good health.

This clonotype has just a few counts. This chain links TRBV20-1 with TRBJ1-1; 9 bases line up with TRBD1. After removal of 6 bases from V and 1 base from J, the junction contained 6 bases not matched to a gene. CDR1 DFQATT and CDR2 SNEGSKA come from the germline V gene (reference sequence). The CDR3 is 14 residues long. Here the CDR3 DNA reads TGCAGTGCCAGTAAGACAGGGGGGAACACTGAAGCTTTCTTT. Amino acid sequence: CSASKTGGNTEAFF.

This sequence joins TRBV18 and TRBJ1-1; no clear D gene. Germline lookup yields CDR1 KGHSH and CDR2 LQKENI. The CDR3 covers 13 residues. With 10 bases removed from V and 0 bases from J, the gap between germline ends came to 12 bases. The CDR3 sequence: CATSGEMNTEAFF. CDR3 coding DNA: TGTGCCACCTCCGGAGAGATGAACACTGAAGCTTTCTTT.

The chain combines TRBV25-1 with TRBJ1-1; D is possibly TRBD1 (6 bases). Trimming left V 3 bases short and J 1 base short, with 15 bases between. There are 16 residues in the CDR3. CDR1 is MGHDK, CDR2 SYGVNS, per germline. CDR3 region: CASSDGPGGPNTEAFF. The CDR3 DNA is TGTGCCAGCAGTGACGGCCCGGGGGGCCCGAACACTGAAGCTTTCTTT.

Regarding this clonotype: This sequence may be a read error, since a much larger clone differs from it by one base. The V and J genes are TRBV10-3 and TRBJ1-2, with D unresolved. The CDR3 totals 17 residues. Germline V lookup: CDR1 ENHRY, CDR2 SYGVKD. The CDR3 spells CAISEPAFRKPNYGHTF. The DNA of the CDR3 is TGTGCCATCAGTGAGCCGGCCTTCAGGAAACCTAACTATGGCCACACCTTC.

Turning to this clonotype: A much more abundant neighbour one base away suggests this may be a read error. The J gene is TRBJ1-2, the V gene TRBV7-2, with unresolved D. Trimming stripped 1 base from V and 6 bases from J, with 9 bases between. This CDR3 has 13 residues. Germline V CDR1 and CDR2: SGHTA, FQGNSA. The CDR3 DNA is TGTGCCAGCAGCTTAGGAGGCCAGGATGGCTACACCTTC. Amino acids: CASSLGGQDGYTF.

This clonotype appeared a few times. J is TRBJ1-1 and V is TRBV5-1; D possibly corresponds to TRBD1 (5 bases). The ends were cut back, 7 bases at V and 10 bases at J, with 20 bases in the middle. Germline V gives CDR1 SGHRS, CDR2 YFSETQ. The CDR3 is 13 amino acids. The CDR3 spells CASGLNAGDGAFF. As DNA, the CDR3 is TGCGCCAGCGGCCTAAATGCGGGGGACGGAGCTTTCTTT.

The DNA for the CDR3 is TGCAGTGCCACGGTCCGGGGGTCGTACTATGGCTACACCTTC. Amino acid sequence: CSATVRGSYYGYTF. J is TRBJ1-2 and V is TRBV20-1, with a possible D match to TRBD1 (5 bases). The CDR3 has 14 residues. Germline V gives CDR1 DFQATT, CDR2 SNEGSKA (reference sequence). Between the trimmed V and J ends, which lost 6 bases and 3 bases, there was a span of 17 bases.

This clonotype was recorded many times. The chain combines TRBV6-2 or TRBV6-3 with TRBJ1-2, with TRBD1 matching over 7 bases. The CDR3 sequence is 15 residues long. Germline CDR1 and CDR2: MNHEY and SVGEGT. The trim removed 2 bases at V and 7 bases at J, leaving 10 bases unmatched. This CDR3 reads CASSYQDRVGFGYTF. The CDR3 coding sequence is TGTGCCAGCAGTTACCAAGACAGGGTCGGTTTTGGCTACACCTTC.

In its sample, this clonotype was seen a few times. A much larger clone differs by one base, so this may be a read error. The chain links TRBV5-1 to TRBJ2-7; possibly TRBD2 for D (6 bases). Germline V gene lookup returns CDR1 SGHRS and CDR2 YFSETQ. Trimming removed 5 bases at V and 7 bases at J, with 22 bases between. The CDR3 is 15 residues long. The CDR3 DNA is TGCGCCAGCAGTGGGGGGAGACTAGGTAACAATGAGCAGTACTTC. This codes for CASSGGRLGNNEQYF.

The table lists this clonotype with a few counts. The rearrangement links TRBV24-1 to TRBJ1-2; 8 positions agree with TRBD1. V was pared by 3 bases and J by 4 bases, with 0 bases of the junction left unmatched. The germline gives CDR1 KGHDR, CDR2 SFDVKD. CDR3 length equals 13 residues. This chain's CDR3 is CATSDTGGYGYTF. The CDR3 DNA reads TGTGCCACCAGTGATACAGGGGGCTATGGCTACACCTTC.

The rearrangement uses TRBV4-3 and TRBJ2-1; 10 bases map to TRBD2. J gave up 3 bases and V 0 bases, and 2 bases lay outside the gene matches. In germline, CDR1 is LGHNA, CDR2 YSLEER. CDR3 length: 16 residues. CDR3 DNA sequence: TGCGCCAGCAGCCAAGAGTTAGCGGGGGGCTACAATGAGCAGTTCTTC. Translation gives CASSQELAGGYNEQFF.

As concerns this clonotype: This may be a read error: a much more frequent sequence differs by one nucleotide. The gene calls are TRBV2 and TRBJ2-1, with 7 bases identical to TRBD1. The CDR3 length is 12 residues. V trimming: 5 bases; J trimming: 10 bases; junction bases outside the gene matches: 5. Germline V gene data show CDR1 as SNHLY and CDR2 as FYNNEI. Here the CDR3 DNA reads TGTGCCAGCAGTCGACAGGGTAAGGAGCAGTTCTTC. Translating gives CASSRQGKEQFF.

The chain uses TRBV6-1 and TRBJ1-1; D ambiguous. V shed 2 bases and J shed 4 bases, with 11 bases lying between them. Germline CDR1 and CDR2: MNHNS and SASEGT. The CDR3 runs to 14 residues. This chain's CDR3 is CASSEPGYSTEAFF. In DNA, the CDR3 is TGTGCCAGCAGTGAACCTGGGTATAGCACTGAAGCTTTCTTT.

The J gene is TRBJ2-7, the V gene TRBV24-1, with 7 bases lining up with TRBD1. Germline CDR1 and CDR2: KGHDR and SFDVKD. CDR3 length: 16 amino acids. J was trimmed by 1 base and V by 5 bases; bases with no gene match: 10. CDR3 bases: TGTGCCACCAGTGCGATGGGTGGCAGGGGGTCCTACGAGCAGTACTTC. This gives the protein CATSAMGGRGSYEQYF.

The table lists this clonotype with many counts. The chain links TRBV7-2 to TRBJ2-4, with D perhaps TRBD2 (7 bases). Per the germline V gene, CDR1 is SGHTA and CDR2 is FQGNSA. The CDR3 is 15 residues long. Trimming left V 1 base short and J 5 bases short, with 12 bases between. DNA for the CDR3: TGTGCCAGCAGCTTAGGAGGGGGGGGGCAAAACATTCAGTACTTC. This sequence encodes CASSLGGGGQNIQYF.

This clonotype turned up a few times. CDR3 region: CASSVANGGTEAFF. The CDR3 coding sequence is TGTGCCAGCAGCGTAGCTAACGGGGGCACTGAAGCTTTCTTT. The chain combines TRBV9 with TRBJ1-1; D might be TRBD1 (5 bases). CDR1 and CDR2 from the germline V gene are SGDLS and YYNGEE. V was pared by 0 bases and J by 4 bases, with 10 bases between. The CDR3 contains 14 residues.

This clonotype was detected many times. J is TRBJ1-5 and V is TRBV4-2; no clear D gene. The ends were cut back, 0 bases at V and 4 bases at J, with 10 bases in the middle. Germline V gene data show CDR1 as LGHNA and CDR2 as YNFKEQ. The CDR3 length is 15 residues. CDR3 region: CASSQDKNSNQPQHF. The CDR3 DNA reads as TGTGCCAGCAGCCAAGATAAGAATTCAAATCAGCCCCAGCATTTT.

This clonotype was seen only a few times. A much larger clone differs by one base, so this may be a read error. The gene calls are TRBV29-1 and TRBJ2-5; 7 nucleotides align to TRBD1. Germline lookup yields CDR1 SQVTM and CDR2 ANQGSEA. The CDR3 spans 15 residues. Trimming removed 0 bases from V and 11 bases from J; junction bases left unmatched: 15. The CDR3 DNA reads TGCAGCGTTGAAGATAGGGCAGGGGGACGTATGGAGCAGTACTTC. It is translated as CSVEDRAGGRMEQYF.

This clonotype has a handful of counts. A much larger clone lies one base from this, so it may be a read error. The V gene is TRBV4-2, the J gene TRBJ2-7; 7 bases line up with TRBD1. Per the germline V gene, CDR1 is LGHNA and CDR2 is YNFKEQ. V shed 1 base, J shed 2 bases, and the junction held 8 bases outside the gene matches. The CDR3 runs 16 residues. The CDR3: CASSQGWGTEAYEQYF. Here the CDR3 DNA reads TGTGCCAGCAGCCAAGGGTGGGGGACAGAAGCCTACGAGCAGTACTTC.

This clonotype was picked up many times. CDR3 nucleotide sequence: TGTGCCAGCAGTTTAGTTGGGCAGGGGTCTAACTATGGCTACACCTTC. Protein sequence: CASSLVGQGSNYGYTF. The rearrangement uses TRBV27 and TRBJ1-2; tentatively, D is TRBD1 (6 bases). The germline V gene encodes CDR1 MNHEY and CDR2 SMNVEV (reference sequence). The ends were cut back, 2 bases at V and 0 bases at J, with 13 bases in the middle. The CDR3 runs to 16 residues.

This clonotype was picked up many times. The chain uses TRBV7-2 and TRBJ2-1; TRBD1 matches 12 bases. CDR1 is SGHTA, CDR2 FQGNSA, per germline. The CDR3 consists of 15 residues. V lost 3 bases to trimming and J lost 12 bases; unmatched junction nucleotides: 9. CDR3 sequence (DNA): TGTGCCAGCAGCTTTGGGACAGGGGGCGGGTCGGCGCAGTTCTTC. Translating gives CASSFGTGGGSAQFF. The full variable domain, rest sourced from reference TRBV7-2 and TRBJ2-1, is GAGVSQSPSNKVTEKGKDVELRCDPISGHTALYWYRQSLGQGLEFLIYFQGNSAPDKSGLPSDRFSAERTGGSVSTLTIQRTQQEDSAVYLCASSFGTGGGSAQFFGPGTRLTVL.

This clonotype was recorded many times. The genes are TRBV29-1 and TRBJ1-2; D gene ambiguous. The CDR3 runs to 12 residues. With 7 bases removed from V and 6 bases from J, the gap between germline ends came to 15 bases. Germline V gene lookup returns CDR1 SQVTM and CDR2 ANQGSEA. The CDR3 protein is CSAKLSQDGYTF. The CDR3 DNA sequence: TGCAGCGCCAAACTGTCCCAGGATGGCTACACCTTC. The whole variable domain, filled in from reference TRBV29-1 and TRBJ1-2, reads SAVISQKPSRDICQRGTSLTIQCQVDSQVTMMFWYRQQPGQSLTLIATANQGSEATYESGFVIDKFPISRPNLTFSTLTVSNMSPEDSSIYLCSAKLSQDGYTFGSGTRLTVV.

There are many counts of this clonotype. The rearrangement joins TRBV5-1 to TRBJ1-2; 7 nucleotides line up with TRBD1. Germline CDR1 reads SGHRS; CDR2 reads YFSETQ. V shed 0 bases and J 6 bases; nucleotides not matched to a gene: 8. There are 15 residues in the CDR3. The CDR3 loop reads CASSLEGAIEDGYTF. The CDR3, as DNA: TGCGCCAGCAGCTTGGAGGGGGCAATTGAGGATGGCTACACCTTC.

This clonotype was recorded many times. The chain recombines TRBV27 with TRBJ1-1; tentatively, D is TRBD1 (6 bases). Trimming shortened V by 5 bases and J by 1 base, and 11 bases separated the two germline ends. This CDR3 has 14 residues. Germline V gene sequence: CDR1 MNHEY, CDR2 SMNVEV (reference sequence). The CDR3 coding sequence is TGTGCCAGCAGTCGTCAGGGGTGGAACACTGAAGCTTTCTTT. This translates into CASSRQGWNTEAFF.

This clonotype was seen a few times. CDR3 DNA: TGTGCCAGCAGCAAACCCGGGGGGGATACGCAGTATTTT. Protein sequence: CASSKPGGDTQYF. The chain combines TRBV7-3 with TRBJ2-3, with 7 bases matching TRBD2. Germline lookup yields CDR1 SGHTA and CDR2 FQGTGA. The V and J ends lost 5 bases and 6 bases, in that order; junction bases with no gene match: 5. The CDR3 is made up of 13 amino acids.

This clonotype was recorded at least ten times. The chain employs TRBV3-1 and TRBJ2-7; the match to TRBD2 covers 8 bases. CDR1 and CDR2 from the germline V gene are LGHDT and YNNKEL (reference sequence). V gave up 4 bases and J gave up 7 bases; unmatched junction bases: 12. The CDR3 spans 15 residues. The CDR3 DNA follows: TGTGCCAGCAGCCCCCGGTTAGCGGGACGAGTGGAGCAGTACTTC. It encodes CASSPRLAGRVEQYF.

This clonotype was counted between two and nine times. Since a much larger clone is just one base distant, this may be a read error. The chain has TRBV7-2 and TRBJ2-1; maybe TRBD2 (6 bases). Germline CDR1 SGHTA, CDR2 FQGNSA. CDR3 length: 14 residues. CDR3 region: CAGSPRGLLNEQFF. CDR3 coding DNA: TGTGCCGGCAGCCCCCGGGGACTCCTAAATGAGCAGTTCTTC.

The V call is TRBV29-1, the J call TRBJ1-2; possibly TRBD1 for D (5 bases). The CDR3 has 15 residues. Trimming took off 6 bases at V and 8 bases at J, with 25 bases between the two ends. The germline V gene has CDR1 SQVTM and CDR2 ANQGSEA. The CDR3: CSVGFGGFTVEGYTF. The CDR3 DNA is TGCAGCGTGGGCTTCGGGGGTTTTACCGTAGAGGGCTACACCTTC.

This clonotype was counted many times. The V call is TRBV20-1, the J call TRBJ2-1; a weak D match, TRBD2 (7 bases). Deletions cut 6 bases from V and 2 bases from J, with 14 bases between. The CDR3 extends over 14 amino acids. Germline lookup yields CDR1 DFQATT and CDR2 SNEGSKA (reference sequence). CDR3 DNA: TGCAGTGCCCTGGGGGGGCGGCCCTACAATGAGCAGTTCTTC. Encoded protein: CSALGGRPYNEQFF.